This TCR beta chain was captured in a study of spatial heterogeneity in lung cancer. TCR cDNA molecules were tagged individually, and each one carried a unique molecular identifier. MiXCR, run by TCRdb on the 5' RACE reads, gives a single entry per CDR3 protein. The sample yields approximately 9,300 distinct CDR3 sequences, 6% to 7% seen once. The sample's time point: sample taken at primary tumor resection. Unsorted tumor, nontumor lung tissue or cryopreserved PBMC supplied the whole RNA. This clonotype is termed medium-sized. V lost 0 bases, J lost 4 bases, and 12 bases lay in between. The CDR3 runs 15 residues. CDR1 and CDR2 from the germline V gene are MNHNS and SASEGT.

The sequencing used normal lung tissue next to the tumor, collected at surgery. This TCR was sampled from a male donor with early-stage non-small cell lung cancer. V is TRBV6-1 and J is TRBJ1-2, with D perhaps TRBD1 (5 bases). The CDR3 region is CASSEAPGPGYGYTF. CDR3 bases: TGTGCCAGCAGTGAAGCCCCAGGGCCGGGCTATGGCTACACCTTC.